This T cell receptor beta chain was observed in a study of T cell responses to AZD1222 COVID-19 vaccine (dated by TCRdb to the early 2020s). About the investigation overall: Because spike-specific TCR depth and breadth did not differ between the two schedules, AZD1222 recipients who got a second dose at roughly 4 weeks were pooled with those who got a second dose at roughly 12 weeks. A total of 230 to 250 trial participants underwent TCR sequencing, of whom about 200 received two doses of AZD1222 and some 25 received two doses of the MenACWY control vaccine. Trial participants were enrolled by age into subgroups of 18-55, 56-69 and 70-plus years, and around 150, 28 and 57 TCR-sequenced participants, respectively, were included in these subgroups.

What the study reported, not specific to this receptor: No day 14 peak-response samples were available, so repertoires were characterized only after the peak T cell response. Participants were mostly white British, with more females than males. The authors suggested clonal diversity may have been underestimated. Only six AZD1222 recipients were SARS-CoV-2 seropositive at baseline, limiting conclusions about previously exposed vaccinees. In the small 56-69-year group, the increase in depth fell short of significance, most likely because of low power. A significant rise in spike-specific TCR breadth and depth was observed after two AZD1222 doses relative to day 0 and relative to MenACWY recipients. Reportedly, close to half of the unique spike-specific TCRs recognized epitopes lying outside the regions that are mutated in the B.1.351 and B.1.1.7 variants. Vaccine-associated CD4 TCRs spanned the whole spike protein, with dominant responses in regions 160-218 and 743-854.

From the germline V gene (reference sequence), CDR1 is MNHEY and CDR2 is SMNVEV. Trimming at the junction amounts to 5 bases on V and 6 bases on J, and the germline ends lie 8 bases apart. The CDR3 spans 11 residues, from the cysteine through the phenylalanine. Solely the CDR3 DNA is kept, with 33 bases framed from the first base. Comments on this clone: Its recognized antigen is unknown. Qualities for individual bases were not recorded, and no much larger clone is one base off.

This sample's time point label indicates: baseline before first vaccination. Vaccinee samples were obtained from the UK trials COV001 and COV002, which included a single-blind randomized controlled phase 2/3 trial of AZD1222 (ChAdOx1 nCoV-19) in healthy adults. For TCRbeta chain sequencing, PBMC samples were collected from trial participants at day 0 and at day 28 after the second dose. The CDR3 regions of human TCRbeta chains were subjected to immunosequencing. The study's own analysis went as follows. TCRs in the repertoires were matched against a reference library of SARS-CoV-2-specific TCRs that had been generated with the MIRA antigen-specificity platform. Breadth was defined as the fraction of unique TCRs that were SARS-CoV-2-associated. Depth was defined as the fraction of total T cells that were SARS-CoV-2-associated. Using the MIRA data, every spike-specific TCR was mapped to the spike region that the TCR reacted to and assigned to either a CD4 or a CD8 class. Log10-transformed breadth and depth values were compared by one-way ANOVA with Sidak's multiple comparisons tests. The table was pulled from immuneACCESS by TCRdb, which kept in-frame rearrangements only. Such tables lose some clones; where checked, under half of the loss comes from unresolved V genes, and the rest has no known cause. That table is the source of V, J and clone size, and D and trimming were worked out from the DNA. The sample data list about 79,000 clones, and more than 75% of these were observed just once. The ten largest clonotypes hold approximately 22% of the sample.

Sample: peripheral blood, taken on day 0 of AZD1222 vaccination. Here the chain combines TRBV27 and TRBJ2-7; too little of a D gene remains to name it. This sequence originates from an adult in good health. The bases are TGTGCCAGCAGTCTAGGTACCGAGCAGTACTTC. Its translation is CASSLGTEQYF.